What follows are 5 T cell receptor beta chains derived from one specimen sequenced in a study of shared clonotypes between healthy human individuals. Assay: immunoSEQ multiplex PCR; the TCRdb copy retains only in-frame clones and omits some. The repertoire holds roughly 500,000 clones, almost 97% seen once, with 0.05% to 0.07% in the top ten. Sample: naive CD4+ T cells sorted from blood. The subset is: CD45RA+ positively selected. The receptors stem from a woman between 25 and 40 years old in good health.

The rearrangement links TRBV6-4 to TRBJ1-2, with 7 bases fitting TRBD1. CDR1 MRHNA and CDR2 SNTAGT come from the germline V gene. The CDR3 runs to 14 residues. Unmatched junction bases numbered 11, after V lost 5 bases and J lost 8 bases. The CDR3 DNA reads as TGTGCCAGCAGTACGGCCGTGACAGGGACCGGCTACACCTTC. It specifies CASSTAVTGTGYTF.

The CDR3 reads CASSYNSGLSNTQYF. CDR3 coding DNA: TGTGCCAGCAGTTACAATTCTGGCCTCTCAAATACGCAGTATTTT. The chain couples TRBV6-5 to TRBJ2-3, with D hard to call. The V end lost 2 bases, the J end lost 7 bases, and 16 bases lay between the germline ends. CDR3 length: 15 residues. CDR1 MNHEY and CDR2 SVGAGI come from the germline V gene.

The chain uses TRBV5-1 and TRBJ2-7, with 9 bases aligning to TRBD2. This CDR3 has 14 amino acids. The germline gives CDR1 SGHRS, CDR2 YFSETQ. V was pared by 4 bases and J by 7 bases, with 9 bases of the junction left unmatched. The CDR3 DNA reads TGCGCCAGCAGCGACCGAGCGGGAGGCCAGGAGCAGTACTTC. Translation gives CASSDRAGGQEQYF.

The chain recombines TRBV28 with TRBJ1-6; 8 bases align to TRBD1. From germline, CDR1 is MDHEN and CDR2 SYDVKM. This CDR3 has 14 amino acids. After removal of 8 bases from V and 8 bases from J, the junction contained 8 bases not matched to a gene. The CDR3 DNA sequence: TGTGCCAGCGACCGGGACAGGAGAGATTCACCCCTCCACTTT. This gives the protein CASDRDRRDSPLHF.

This chain connects TRBV28 to TRBJ1-6; a possible D gene is TRBD1 (6 bases). Germline V lookup: CDR1 MDHEN, CDR2 SYDVKM. The CDR3 covers 15 residues. V lost 1 base and J 7 bases, leaving 11 bases between the germline ends. CDR3 nucleotide sequence: TGTGCCAGCAGTTTATCCCGACAGGTCAATTCACCCCTCCACTTT. Translated, it gives CASSLSRQVNSPLHF.